The clone carrying this T cell receptor (beta chain) was picked up one time. Its antigen is still unknown. The sample is drawn from a study of blood T cells in healthy people across ages. Each donor's blood draw was around 9.2 milliliters of peripheral blood. Whole-study results and caveats: Long-lived and aged donors differed, with more naive CD4+ cells and higher diversity in the long-lived.

The CDR3 is 14 residues long. Germline V gene sequence: CDR1 MGHDK, CDR2 SYGVNS. Alongside a J-beta primer mix, a sample-barcoded 5' primer served in a second PCR lasting about 7 to 12 cycles. TCRdb reanalysed the 5' RACE reads using MiXCR and keeps one entry per CDR3 protein. Counted here are some 1.4 million distinct CDR3 sequences, roughly 40% occurring once; the ten biggest clones make up around 8%. The source material was blood. This clonotype originated in a woman aged 18-30 years in good health. The chain employs TRBV25-1 and TRBJ2-4; no firm D call. The J call is doubtful: the DNA matches TRBJ2-5 better. The CDR3 protein is CASSVPEPPETQYF. In nucleotides, the CDR3 is TGTGCCAGCAGTGTGCCGGAGCCCCCCGAGACCCAGTACTTC.